A selection of T cell receptor beta chains follows, all from one sample in a study of T cell responses to AZD1222 COVID-19 vaccine. Clones were sequenced by immunoSEQ multiplex PCR, and TCRdb holds only the in-frame ones, with some missing. The sample shows roughly 150,000 clones, around 90% of them seen only once. Sequences were derived from peripheral blood, sampled 28 days after the second AZD1222 dose. The source is an adult who received the AZD1222 COVID-19 vaccine. CDR3s include the opening cysteine and the closing phenylalanine or tryptophan. D genes are given only for firm matches. Some rows have no size entry. The others give once, few or many, or a class for an expanded clone.

length: 15
V: TRBV6-5
J: TRBJ1-2
size: .
D: TRBD1
DNA: TGTGCCAGCAGTTACTTGTATGACAGGGGAGAGGGCTACACCTTC
CDR3: CASSYLYDRGEGYTF

length: 17
V: TRBV29-1
J: TRBJ2-6
size: .
D: .
DNA: TGCAGCGTTGTAGAGCGGAGGATCTTCTCTGGGGCCAACGTCCTGACTTTC
CDR3: CSVVERRIFSGANVLTF

length: 14
V: TRBV6-1
J: TRBJ1-1
size: .
D: .
DNA: TGTGCCAGCAGTGAACGGGGGGTGAACACTGAAGCTTTCTTT
CDR3: CASSERGVNTEAFF

length: 13
V: TRBV7-9
J: TRBJ1-2
size: .
D: .
DNA: TGTGCCAGCAGCTCCCTCCTAACGGATGGCTACACCTTC
CDR3: CASSSLLTDGYTF

length: 14
V: TRBV11-2
J: TRBJ2-1
size: .
D: .
DNA: TGTGCCAGCAGCCCCGACGGGATTTACAATGAGCAGTTCTTC
CDR3: CASSPDGIYNEQFF

length: 13
V: TRBV3-1/TRBV3-2
J: TRBJ2-3
size: .
D: .
DNA: TGTGCCAGCAGCCTCGCCAGCACAGATACGCAGTATTTT
CDR3: CASSLASTDTQYF

length: 16
V: TRBV24-1
J: TRBJ2-3
size: .
D: TRBD2
DNA: TGTGCCACCAGTGACTGGACTAGCGGGACCACAGATACGCAGTATTTT
CDR3: CATSDWTSGTTDTQYF

length: 14
V: TRBV7-9
J: TRBJ2-1
size: .
D: TRBD1
DNA: TGTGCCAGCAGCTTAGACAGGGGTTACAATGAGCAGTTCTTC
CDR3: CASSLDRGYNEQFF

length: 13
V: TRBV9
J: TRBJ1-2
size: .
D: .
DNA: TGTGCCAGCAGCGTTGAAAATCACTATGGCTACACCTTC
CDR3: CASSVENHYGYTF

length: 13
V: TRBV19
J: TRBJ1-4
size: .
D: .
DNA: TGTGCCAGTAATTCTTTTGATAATGAAAAACTGTTTTTT
CDR3: CASNSFDNEKLFF

length: 13
V: TRBV29-1
J: TRBJ2-3
size: .
D: TRBD1
DNA: TGCAGCGTACGGGACAGAGGCACAGATACGCAGTATTTT
CDR3: CSVRDRGTDTQYF

length: 14
V: TRBV5-1
J: TRBJ1-5
size: .
D: TRBD1
DNA: TGCGCCAGCAGCTATGGACAGGGCATCGAGCCCCAGCATTTT
CDR3: CASSYGQGIEPQHF

length: 14
V: TRBV7-3
J: TRBJ1-6
size: .
D: TRBD1
DNA: TGTGCCAGCAGCATGGGACAGGGGGGTTCACCCCTCCACTTT
CDR3: CASSMGQGGSPLHF

length: 16
V: TRBV11-2
J: TRBJ2-5
size: .
D: .
DNA: TGTGCCAGCAGCTCGCAGGGGGGGTCATTCCAAGAGACCCAGTACTTC
CDR3: CASSSQGGSFQETQYF

length: 14
V: TRBV30
J: TRBJ2-5
size: .
D: .
DNA: TGTGCCTGGAGCCCGGGCCCCGGGCAAGAGACCCAGTACTTC
CDR3: CAWSPGPGQETQYF

length: 15
V: TRBV7-9
J: TRBJ1-1
size: .
D: .
DNA: TGTGCCAGCAGCTTATCGGAGAGCATGAACACTGAAGCTTTCTTT
CDR3: CASSLSESMNTEAFF

length: 14
V: TRBV6-5
J: TRBJ1-1
size: few
D: .
DNA: TGTGCCAGCAGCGAGGGGGGTATAGTCACTGAAGCTTTCTTT
CDR3: CASSEGGIVTEAFF

length: 13
V: TRBV6-5
J: TRBJ1-2
size: .
D: .
DNA: TGTGCCAGCAGTTACTCGGAAGCTTATGGCTACACCTTC
CDR3: CASSYSEAYGYTF

length: 13
V: TRBV4-2
J: TRBJ1-2
size: once
D: .
DNA: TGTGCCAGCAGCCAAGATCGGGGGTCGGGCTACACCTTC
CDR3: CASSQDRGSGYTF

length: 15
V: TRBV5-4
J: TRBJ2-1
size: once
D: .
DNA: TGTGCCAGCAGCTTGGGTGGGGGGCAAACGAATGAGCAGTTCTTC
CDR3: CASSLGGGQTNEQFF

length: 13
V: TRBV6-1
J: TRBJ1-1
size: .
D: .
DNA: TGTGCCAGCAGTGAGGTCTCGAACACTGAAGCTTTCTTT
CDR3: CASSEVSNTEAFF

length: 14
V: TRBV11-3
J: TRBJ2-7
size: .
D: .
DNA: TGTGCCAGCAGCTTAGGTGGGGGAGATCGCGAGCAGTACTTC
CDR3: CASSLGGGDREQYF

length: 13
V: TRBV7-9
J: TRBJ1-4
size: .
D: TRBD1
DNA: TGTGCCAGCAGAGGGACAGCTCCCGAAAAACTGTTTTTT
CDR3: CASRGTAPEKLFF

length: 15
V: TRBV4-2
J: TRBJ1-1
size: few
D: .
DNA: TGTGCCAGCAGCCAAGATCTGTGGGGACCCCTGTCAGAGTTCTTT
CDR3: CASSQDLWGPLSEFF

length: 15
V: TRBV24-1
J: TRBJ2-7
size: .
D: .
DNA: TGTGCCACCAGTGATTCGAGGGGGAGACTATACGAGCAGTACTTC
CDR3: CATSDSRGRLYEQYF

length: 15
V: TRBV5-1
J: TRBJ2-1
size: .
D: TRBD2
DNA: TGCGCCAGCAGCCCTCCGGGACTAGAAGGCAATGAGCAGTTCTTC
CDR3: CASSPPGLEGNEQFF

length: 16
V: TRBV18
J: TRBJ2-7
size: .
D: TRBD1
DNA: TGTGCCAGCTCACCACCCTCGTCCAGGGGGCAATACGAGCAGTACTTC
CDR3: CASSPPSSRGQYEQYF

length: 16
V: TRBV25-1
J: TRBJ2-1
size: .
D: TRBD1
DNA: TGTGCCAGCAGTGACCCGGACAGGGTGTTTTTCCATGAGCAGTTCTTC
CDR3: CASSDPDRVFFHEQFF

length: 13
V: TRBV3-1/TRBV3-2
J: TRBJ1-5
size: .
D: .
DNA: TGTGCCAGCAGCCAACGGTACTATCAGCCCCAGCATTTT
CDR3: CASSQRYYQPQHF

length: 13
V: TRBV27
J: TRBJ2-7
size: .
D: .
DNA: TGTGCCAGCAGCAGGGCGACTTTCTACGAGCAGTACTTC
CDR3: CASSRATFYEQYF

length: 14
V: TRBV30
J: TRBJ1-6
size: .
D: .
DNA: TGTGCCTGGAGCGCGGGGGCTTCTGATTCACCCCTCCACTTT
CDR3: CAWSAGASDSPLHF

length: 12
V: TRBV28
J: TRBJ2-3
size: .
D: .
DNA: TGTGCCAGCAGTTCTAGTGGATATACGCAGTATTTT
CDR3: CASSSSGYTQYF

length: 13
V: TRBV28
J: TRBJ1-5
size: .
D: .
DNA: TGTGCCAGCAGTCCGCCGAGTAATCAGCCCCAGCATTTT
CDR3: CASSPPSNQPQHF

length: 13
V: TRBV28
J: TRBJ1-1
size: .
D: TRBD1
DNA: TGTGCCAGCAACTCAGGGGGCCTCACTGAAGCTTTCTTT
CDR3: CASNSGGLTEAFF

length: 16
V: TRBV7-2
J: TRBJ1-3
size: .
D: .
DNA: TGTGCCAGCAGCTTCGGAGGGGCGAACTCTGGAAACACCATATATTTT
CDR3: CASSFGGANSGNTIYF

length: 16
V: TRBV7-6
J: TRBJ2-3
size: .
D: TRBD2
DNA: TGTGCCAGCAGCCGGACTAGCGGGAGGGTAACAGATACGCAGTATTTT
CDR3: CASSRTSGRVTDTQYF

length: 13
V: TRBV12-3/TRBV12-4
J: TRBJ1-5
size: .
D: .
DNA: TGTGCCAGCAGTTTAAAGGAGGGGCAGCCCCAGCATTTT
CDR3: CASSLKEGQPQHF

length: 16
V: TRBV11-2
J: TRBJ2-7
size: .
D: .
DNA: TGTGCCAGCAGCTTAGGGCTTCCTCAGAATTCCTACGAGCAGTACTTC
CDR3: CASSLGLPQNSYEQYF

length: 17
V: TRBV19
J: TRBJ2-3
size: .
D: TRBD1
DNA: TGTGCCAGTAGTATAGATCAGGGGGCGCCAAGCACAGATACGCAGTATTTT
CDR3: CASSIDQGAPSTDTQYF

length: 16
V: TRBV6-5
J: TRBJ2-1
size: .
D: .
DNA: TGTGCCAGCAGTTACTCGGGAACGAGGGTACGGAATGAGCAGTTCTTC
CDR3: CASSYSGTRVRNEQFF

length: 11
V: TRBV20-1
J: TRBJ2-7
size: .
D: .
DNA: TGCAGTGCTAGGAGGGTCACCGAGCAGTACTTC
CDR3: CSARRVTEQYF

length: 13
V: TRBV7-2
J: TRBJ2-3
size: .
D: .
DNA: TGTGCCAGCTCCGGGGGCGTTGGGGATACGCAGTATTTT
CDR3: CASSGGVGDTQYF

length: 14
V: TRBV18
J: TRBJ2-3
size: once
D: TRBD2
DNA: TGTGCCAGCTCACCAGGGACTAGCATCGATACGCAGTATTTT
CDR3: CASSPGTSIDTQYF

length: 13
V: TRBV10-1
J: TRBJ2-1
size: once
D: .
DNA: TGCGCCAGCAGTGACGGAGCGGAAAATGAGCAGTTCTTC
CDR3: CASSDGAENEQFF

length: 14
V: TRBV6-2/TRBV6-3
J: TRBJ2-1
size: .
D: TRBD2
DNA: TGTGCCAGCAGCCCCTTCGGCGGGGGGAATGAGCAGTTCTTC
CDR3: CASSPFGGGNEQFF

length: 16
V: TRBV18
J: TRBJ1-6
size: .
D: .
DNA: TGTGCCAGCTCACCGGGGAGTGGAGGGACGGATTCACCCCTCCACTTT
CDR3: CASSPGSGGTDSPLHF

length: 12
V: TRBV30
J: TRBJ2-4
size: .
D: .
DNA: TGTGCCTGGATGATGGGGAAAAACATTCAGTACTTC
CDR3: CAWMMGKNIQYF

length: 13
V: TRBV19
J: TRBJ1-1
size: .
D: .
DNA: TGTGCCAGTAGTACCGCGGGGAACACTGAAGCTTTCTTT
CDR3: CASSTAGNTEAFF

length: 13
V: TRBV6-2/TRBV6-3
J: TRBJ1-1
size: .
D: TRBD1
DNA: TGTGCCAGCAGTAGGACAGGGGTGACTGAAGCTTTCTTT
CDR3: CASSRTGVTEAFF

length: 11
V: TRBV30
J: TRBJ2-5
size: .
D: .
DNA: TGTGCCTGGAGTGTACGAGGGACCCAGTACTTC
CDR3: CAWSVRGTQYF

length: 14
V: TRBV2
J: TRBJ2-7
size: .
D: .
DNA: TGTGCCAGCAGTGCGCAGGGGTGGTCCTACGAGCAGTACTTC
CDR3: CASSAQGWSYEQYF